Below, 18 T cell receptor beta chains from the same sample are listed, as sequenced in a study of read filtering for tumor transcriptome and immune sequencing. Molecular barcoded adaptors covering alpha/delta and beta/gamma chains were used on 400 ng RNA. TCRdb independently ran MiXCR on the reads; one entry per CDR3 protein. Of 37,000 or so distinct CDR3 sequences listed, around 13% are singletons. The sequenced sample was a population of CD138-negative cells sorted from bone marrow. Receptors originate from a donor at least 40 years old with multiple myeloma.

This clonotype was seen many times. The chain uses TRBV11-3 and TRBJ2-4; D could derive from TRBD1 or TRBD2 (5 bases each). Trimming took 5 bases from V and 9 from J, leaving 17 bases between them. CDR1 and CDR2 from the germline V gene are SGHNT and YENEEA. The CDR3 spans 14 residues. The CDR3 DNA reads as TGTGCCAGCAGCGCGACAGCGGTCGCAGGCATTCAGTACTTC. Translation: CASSATAVAGIQYF. The whole variable domain, remainder taken from reference TRBV11-3 and TRBJ2-4, is EAGVVQSPRYKIIEKKQPVAFWCNPISGHNTLYWYLQNLGQGPELLIRYENEEAVDDSQLPKDRFSAERLKGVDSTLKIQPAELGDSAVYLCASSATAVAGIQYFGAGTRLSVL.

This clonotype was observed many times. The chain couples TRBV20-1 to TRBJ2-3; 8 bases line up with TRBD2. V gave up 0 bases and J gave up 4 bases; unmatched junction bases: 12. CDR1 DFQATT and CDR2 SNEGSKA come from the germline V gene (reference sequence). There are 17 residues in the CDR3. The CDR3 loop reads CSARDTFGGRIADTQYF. The CDR3 DNA sequence: TGCAGTGCTAGAGATACCTTCGGCGGGAGGATCGCAGATACGCAGTATTTT.

This clonotype was detected a few times. This chain links TRBV12-3 or TRBV12-4 with TRBJ2-1, with D hard to call. CDR3 length: 15 residues. The ends were cut back, 7 bases at V and 2 bases at J, with 15 bases in the middle. The CDR3 coding sequence is TGTGCCAGCAACGGAGCAGGACGGGCCTACAATGAGCAGTTCTTC. Translating gives CASNGAGRAYNEQFF.

This clonotype was recorded at least ten times. The chain couples TRBV6-2 or TRBV6-3 to TRBJ2-3, with a possible D match to TRBD2 (5 bases). V gave up 7 bases and J gave up 0 bases, with 14 bases separating them. Germline V CDR1 and CDR2: MNHEY, SVGEGT. The CDR3 runs to 15 residues. The CDR3 DNA reads as TGTGCCAGCACCTACAGAAGCGGTAGCACAGATACGCAGTATTTT. As protein: CASTYRSGSTDTQYF.

This clonotype was observed at least ten times. CDR3 amino acids: CASSSRLAGGQETQYF. The CDR3 coding sequence is TGTGCCAGCAGCTCAAGACTAGCGGGAGGTCAAGAGACCCAGTACTTC. The rearrangement links TRBV7-6 to TRBJ2-5, with 13 bases that match TRBD2. Germline CDR1 SGHVS, CDR2 FNYEAQ. V shed 4 bases, J shed 2 bases, and the junction held 4 bases outside the gene matches. The CDR3 consists of 16 residues.

At least ten counts were recorded for this clonotype. The CDR3 nucleotides read TGTGCCAGCAGCCGGCAACTGGGGTCCTCCTACGAGCAGTACTTC. Translating gives CASSRQLGSSYEQYF. V and J are TRBV14 and TRBJ2-7; D not resolved. Per the germline V gene, CDR1 is SGHDN and CDR2 is FVKESK. The CDR3 consists of 15 residues. Between the trimmed V and J ends, which lost 4 bases and 0 bases, there was a span of 13 bases.

This chain connects TRBV4-3 to TRBJ2-1, with a tentative D call TRBD2 (5 bases). Trimming stripped 0 bases from V and 2 bases from J, with 11 bases between. From germline, CDR1 is LGHNA and CDR2 YSLEER. The CDR3 totals 16 residues. CDR3 protein: CASSQELLVPYNEQFF. As DNA, the CDR3 is TGCGCCAGCAGCCAAGAATTACTAGTGCCCTACAATGAGCAGTTCTTC.

This clonotype was detected many times. The rearrangement links TRBV20-1 to TRBJ2-5; TRBD1 might be the D (5 bases). The V gene lost 2 bases and the J gene lost 5 bases, with 12 bases spanning the gap. Germline-derived CDR1 and CDR2 are DFQATT and SNEGSKA (reference sequence). This CDR3 comprises 13 residues. DNA for the CDR3: TGCAGTGCTAGACAGGGTGTCTTTGAGACCCAGTACTTC. Protein: CSARQGVFETQYF.

The sample holds many counts of this clonotype. V is TRBV29-1 and J is TRBJ1-1; TRBD1 is a possible D gene (6 bases). V was pared by 7 bases and J by 4 bases, with 7 bases between. Germline values: CDR1 SQVTM, CDR2 ANQGSEA. The CDR3 runs 10 residues. CDR3 coding DNA: TGCAGCGGGGGGCCCACTGAAGCTTTCTTT. The encoded protein is CSGGPTEAFF.

This clonotype was seen repeatedly, ten times or more. V is TRBV5-1 and J is TRBJ1-1, with D tentatively TRBD1 (6 bases). Germline CDR1 SGHRS, CDR2 YFSETQ. The CDR3 is made up of 15 amino acids. Trimming cost V 0 bases and J 5 bases, with 14 bases left between them. DNA for the CDR3: TGCGCCAGCAGCTTGGAGGGGGGGGCTGGTACTGAAGCTTTCTTT. It codes for CASSLEGGAGTEAFF.

In this sample, this clonotype turned up many times. This chain uses TRBV29-1 with TRBJ2-6, with D possibly matching TRBD1 (7 bases). CDR1 SQVTM and CDR2 ANQGSEA come from the germline V gene. The CDR3 loop spans 14 amino acids. V lost 6 bases to trimming and J lost 2 bases, with 11 bases between them. CDR3 sequence: CSVTGEAGANVLTF. The CDR3 DNA reads as TGCAGCGTAACAGGGGAGGCTGGGGCCAACGTCCTGACTTTC.

This clonotype was counted at least ten times. The V call is TRBV29-1, the J call TRBJ2-1; 7 nucleotides match TRBD1. Germline V gene data show CDR1 as SQVTM and CDR2 as ANQGSEA. The length of the CDR3 is 14 residues. With 4 bases clipped from V and 0 bases from J, the junction kept 3 bases outside the gene matches. DNA for the CDR3: TGCAGCGTTGTGGGACAGAGCTCCTACAATGAGCAGTTCTTC. This sequence encodes CSVVGQSSYNEQFF.

This clonotype has just a few counts. This may come from a read error, since a much larger clone is one base off. The chain uses TRBV10-1 and TRBJ1-1; 10 bases map to TRBD1. V shed 0 bases and J 6 bases; nucleotides not matched to a gene: 4. The CDR3 spans 15 residues. Germline V gene data show CDR1 as WNHNN and CDR2 as SYGVQD (reference sequence). CDR3 sequence reads: CASSESKTGGAEAFF. The CDR3 coding sequence is TGCGCCAGCAGTGAGTCCAAGACAGGGGGCGCTGAAGCTTTCTTT.

This clonotype was recorded at least ten times. The chain uses TRBV20-1 and TRBJ1-5, with 10 nucleotides matching TRBD1. Trimming cost V 6 bases and J 6 bases; bases outside gene matches: 5. CDR3 length: 13 amino acids. Germline V gives CDR1 DFQATT, CDR2 SNEGSKA (reference sequence). The CDR3 DNA sequence: TGCAGTGCGGGCCGGGACAGGGGTCAGCCCCAGCATTTT. It specifies CSAGRDRGQPQHF.

At least ten counts were recorded for this clonotype. The chain employs TRBV6-1 and TRBJ1-2; the D is unclear. V dropped 8 bases and J dropped 0 bases, with 7 bases sitting between them. The CDR3 length is 12 residues. Germline V gene sequence: CDR1 MNHNS, CDR2 SASEGT. The CDR3 nucleotides are TGTGCCAGCCGGACGGCTAACTATGGCTACACCTTC. Its protein is CASRTANYGYTF.

In its sample, this clonotype was seen many times. J is TRBJ2-2 and V is TRBV11-2; TRBD1 matches at 10 bases. The CDR3 spans 17 residues. The ends lost 5 bases at V and 3 bases at J; junction bases unmatched: 9. Germline V gives CDR1 SGHAT, CDR2 FQNNGV. The DNA for the CDR3 is TGTGCCAGCAGCCCAACGACAGGGGGCTTAGACACCGGGGAGCTGTTTTTT. Translated, it gives CASSPTTGGLDTGELFF.

This clonotype has ten or more counts. The chain combines TRBV4-3 with TRBJ2-3; D gene ambiguous. Per the germline V gene, CDR1 is LGHNA and CDR2 is YSLEER. This CDR3 comprises 15 residues. V was shortened by 0 bases and J by 6 bases, with 13 bases between the two germline ends. The CDR3: CASSQEVLVPDTQYF. The CDR3 DNA follows: TGCGCCAGCAGCCAAGAGGTCTTAGTACCCGATACGCAGTATTTT.

This clonotype qualifies as medium-sized. V and J are TRBV7-8 and TRBJ2-1; D is unresolved. The CDR3 loop spans 16 amino acids. Trimming left V 5 bases short and J 1 base short, with 15 bases between. The V gene's germline CDR1 is SGHVS and CDR2 FQNEAQ. The CDR3 protein is CASSSEVPASYNEQFF. The CDR3 bases are TGTGCCAGCAGCAGCGAGGTGCCTGCATCCTACAATGAGCAGTTCTTC.